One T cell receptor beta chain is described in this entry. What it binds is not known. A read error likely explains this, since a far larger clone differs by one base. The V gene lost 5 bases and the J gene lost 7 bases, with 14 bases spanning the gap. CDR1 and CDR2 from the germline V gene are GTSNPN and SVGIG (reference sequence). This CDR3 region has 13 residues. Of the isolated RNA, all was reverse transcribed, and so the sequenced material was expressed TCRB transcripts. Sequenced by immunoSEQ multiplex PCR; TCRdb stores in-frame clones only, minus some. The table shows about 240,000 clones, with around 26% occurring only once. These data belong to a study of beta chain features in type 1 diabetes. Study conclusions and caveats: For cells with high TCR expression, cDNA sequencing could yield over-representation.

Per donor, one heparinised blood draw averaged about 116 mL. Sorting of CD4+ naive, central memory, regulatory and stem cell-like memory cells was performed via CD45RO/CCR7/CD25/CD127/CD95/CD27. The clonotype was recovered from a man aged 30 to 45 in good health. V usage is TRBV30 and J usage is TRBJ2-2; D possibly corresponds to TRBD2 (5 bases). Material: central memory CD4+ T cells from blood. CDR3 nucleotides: TGTGCCTGGGGCCGAGGAGGAAGCGGGGAGCTGTTTTTT. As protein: CAWGRGGSGELFF.